This T cell receptor (beta chain) emerged from a study of blood T cell repertoires in COVID-19. Study as a whole: Italy, Spain and the United States were the sources of the convalescent and acute COVID-19 samples.

Original methodology: Researchers report that nucleated cell counts were estimated from reference gene primer amplification. The table came from immunoSEQ multiplex PCR; TCRdb's copy has only in-frame clones and leaves some out. That table gives V, J and clone size, and the DNA gave D and trimming. Of 250,000 to 350,000 clones listed, roughly 91% were seen once; the top ten hold around 2%. CDR1 and CDR2 (germline): SGHRS, YFSETQ. J gave up 7 bases and V 1 base, and 11 bases lay outside the gene matches. The CDR3 sequence is 18 residues long. Participants came from around 25 US areas, aged roughly 18 to 95 years. Participants' own reports of clinical history determined their cohort assignment.

Sequencing was done on a sample of PBMCs or T cells enriched from blood (not recorded which). This sequence originates from a woman aged 55-70 years in a cohort exposed to, infected with or recovered from COVID-19 (not recorded which). V usage is TRBV5-1 and J usage is TRBJ1-6, with 10 bases identical to TRBD1. This CDR3 is CASSLRSRDRGKNSPLHF. CDR3 in DNA: TGCGCCAGCAGCTTGAGGTCCCGGGACAGGGGAAAAAATTCACCCCTCCACTTT.